This T cell receptor beta chain was sequenced for a study of CD8+CD57+ T cells in acquired aplastic anemia. Study information: On average, healthy donors gave about 10.8 million reads for CD4+ cells.

Regarding the study as a whole: Both patients and controls carried the same twenty-nine CD8+ CDR3 sequences.

From germline, CDR1 is DFQATT and CDR2 SNEGSKA (reference sequence). There are 14 residues in the CDR3. The germline V and J ends were trimmed by 4 bases and 2 bases, with 14 bases remaining between them. Worth noting for this clonotype: Antigen: not known.

According to the study, genomic DNA was the template for TCR beta VDJ and CDR3 profiling. In TCRdb, the reads were re-called with MiXCR into one record per CDR3 protein. The table lists 400,000 to 500,000 distinct CDR3 sequences, around 68% of them singletons, with 3% to 4.5% in the top ten. The sequenced sample was sorted CD4+, CD8+, or CD8+CD57+ T cells (not recorded which) from PBMCs. The receptor's source is a human donor in good health, serving as a control. The chain is built from TRBV20-1 and TRBJ1-2; D is perhaps TRBD1 (5 bases). The CDR3: CSAMRDGMNYGYTF. The CDR3 DNA reads TGCAGTGCTATGAGGGACGGCATGAACTATGGCTACACCTTC.